This T cell receptor (beta chain) was obtained from a study of OX40 agonist ivuxolimab in advanced cancers. Looking at the study overall: Partial responses occurred in Three dose-escalation patients, one with hepatocellular carcinoma and two with cutaneous melanoma. Study-level findings and limits: Within 6 weeks, CD4+ and CD8+ blood T cells expanded clonally at 0.1 to 3.0 mg/kg.

Baseline was the first blood sampling point, followed by cycle 4 day 1 and cycle 7 day 1. On this clone itself: Its matching antigen is unknown.

Data came from immunoSEQ multiplex PCR; TCRdb stores just in-frame clones and leaves some out. The table includes 95,000 to 100,000 clones, approximately 83% detected once. Germline lookup yields CDR1 WSHSY and CDR2 SAAADI. Trimming left V 0 bases short and J 1 base short, with 18 bases between. This CDR3 has 18 residues. The genes are TRBV10-2 and TRBJ1-1; the D gene is possibly TRBD1 (5 bases). The sample consisted of CD4+ or CD8+ T cells sorted from blood, taken in a trial of the OX40 agonist ivuxolimab. This receptor was identified in an adult with an advanced solid tumor such as melanoma, head and neck, liver or kidney cancer. The CDR3 nucleotides are TGCGCCAGCAGTGAGTCGAGGGACGGTTCAGTTACGAACACTGAAGCTTTCTTT. Translating it yields CASSESRDGSVTNTEAFF.